Following are 10 T cell receptor beta chains from one sample sequenced in a study of post-analysis software for immune sequencing data. TCR beta cDNA libraries included unique molecular identifiers. One entry per CDR3 protein, called by TCRdb with MiXCR from the PCR reads. The sample holds hundreds of thousands of distinct CDR3 sequences; 55% to 60% are singletons and the top ten take 10% to 12%. Study conclusions and caveats: TRBV5-6, TRBV5-1 and TRBV20-1 belonged to a set of roughly five TRBV segments that were more frequent in patients than controls.

Their cognate antigens are unknown. The sequenced sample consisted of blood. These receptor sequences come from a girl aged 2-10 years with multiple sclerosis.

The count of this clonotype is one. The chain uses TRBV6-6 and TRBJ1-5, with TRBD1 as a possible D gene (5 bases). Germline assignment: CDR1 MNHNY and CDR2 SVGAGI (reference sequence). The CDR3 loop spans 14 amino acids. V was pared by 7 bases and J by 6 bases, with 16 bases between. CDR3 sequence (DNA): TGTGCCAGCACCACCTCCGGGGGTGGTCAGCCCCAGCATTTT. It is translated as CASTTSGGGQPQHF.

The gene calls are TRBV29-1 and TRBJ2-6; possible D gene TRBD1, 6 bases. The CDR3 runs 15 residues. The V and J ends lost 8 bases and 3 bases respectively, with 17 bases between them. The germline V gene encodes CDR1 SQVTM and CDR2 ANQGSEA. DNA of the CDR3: TGCAGCACATTAAAGGCAGGGGATGGGGCCAACGTCCTGACTTTC. Its protein product is CSTLKAGDGANVLTF.

CDR3 sequence: CASSQGGYHQPQHF. The CDR3 DNA is TGTGCCAGCAGCCAAGGAGGTTATCATCAGCCCCAGCATTTT. The chain links TRBV3-1 to TRBJ1-5; D unclear. V was trimmed by 1 base and J by 5 bases, leaving 9 bases between them. The CDR3 has 14 amino acids. Germline V gives CDR1 LGHDT, CDR2 YNNKEL (reference sequence).

With regard to this clonotype: With a much larger clone just one base away, this may be a read error. The chain is built from TRBV5-6 and TRBJ2-7; D unclear. The CDR3 extends over 13 amino acids. Germline V gives CDR1 SGHDT, CDR2 YYEEEE. Trimming removed 4 bases from V and 3 bases from J, with 11 bases in between. CDR3 in DNA: TGTGCCAGCAGCCCCGGACGGTACTACGAGCAGTACTTC. This translates into CASSPGRYYEQYF.

J is TRBJ2-7 and V is TRBV20-1; TRBD2 aligns across 13 bases. Germline CDR1 and CDR2: DFQATT and SNEGSKA (reference sequence). The J segment lost 5 bases and the V segment lost 5 bases, leaving 3 bases of the junction unmatched. CDR3 length: 13 residues. CDR3 nucleotide sequence: TGCAGTGCTCGGGGACTAGCGGGACACGAGCAGTACTTC. Translating it yields CSARGLAGHEQYF.

This clonotype was seen a handful of times. J is TRBJ2-7 and V is TRBV7-6; maybe TRBD2 (6 bases). This CDR3 region has 15 residues. Germline CDR1 SGHVS, CDR2 FNYEAQ. Between the trimmed V and J ends, which lost 1 base and 7 bases, there was a span of 17 bases. The CDR3 spells CASSLGLMGGSEQYF. In DNA, the CDR3 is TGTGCCAGCAGCTTAGGATTGATGGGGGGATCAGAGCAGTACTTC.

This clonotype has only one observation. The chain couples TRBV12-3 or TRBV12-4 to TRBJ2-7, with D maybe TRBD1 (6 bases). The CDR3 has 13 residues. V lost 5 bases to trimming and J lost 3 bases, with 11 bases between them. The CDR3 coding sequence is TGTGCCAGCAGTAGGGACACTCTCTACGAGCAGTACTTC. Protein product: CASSRDTLYEQYF.

The rearrangement uses TRBV12-5 and TRBJ2-1, with D maybe TRBD1 (6 bases). V was shortened by 6 bases and J by 4 bases, with 22 bases between the two germline ends. Germline assignment: CDR1 LGHNT and CDR2 FRNRAP. This CDR3 has 17 amino acids. The CDR3 sequence is CASGPGPGTRLYNEQFF. In nucleotides, the CDR3 is TGTGCTAGTGGCCCCGGTCCGGGGACACGCCTATACAATGAGCAGTTCTTC.

In its sample, this clonotype was seen a few times. This chain connects TRBV29-1 to TRBJ1-1; D ambiguous. CDR3 size: 11 residues. Germline CDR1 reads SQVTM; CDR2 reads ANQGSEA. The V end lost 1 base, the J end lost 8 bases, and 8 bases lay between the germline ends. The CDR3 region is CSVEVGPEAFF. The DNA of the CDR3 is TGCAGCGTTGAAGTTGGCCCAGAAGCTTTCTTT.

This chain connects TRBV6-4 to TRBJ2-1; TRBD2 might be the D (6 bases). This CDR3 has 14 residues. Germline V lookup: CDR1 MRHNA, CDR2 SNTAGT. Trimming stripped 0 bases from V and 14 bases from J, with 17 bases between. The CDR3 coding sequence is TGTGCCAGCAGTGACTCGTTTGGGCTAGCGCCGAAGTTCTTC. It translates to CASSDSFGLAPKFF.